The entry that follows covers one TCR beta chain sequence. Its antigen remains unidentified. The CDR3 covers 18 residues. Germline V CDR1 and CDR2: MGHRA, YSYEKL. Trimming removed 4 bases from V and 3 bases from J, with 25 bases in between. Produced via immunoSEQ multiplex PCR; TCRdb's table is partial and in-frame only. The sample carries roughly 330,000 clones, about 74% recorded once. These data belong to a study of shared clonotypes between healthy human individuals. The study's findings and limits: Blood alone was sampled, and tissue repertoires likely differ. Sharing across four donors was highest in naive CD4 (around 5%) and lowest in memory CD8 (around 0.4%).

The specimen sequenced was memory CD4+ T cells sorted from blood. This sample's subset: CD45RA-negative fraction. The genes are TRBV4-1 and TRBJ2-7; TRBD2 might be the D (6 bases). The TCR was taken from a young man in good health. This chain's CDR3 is CASSPRELAERGRYEQYF. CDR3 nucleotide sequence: TGCGCCAGCAGCCCCAGGGAACTAGCCGAAAGAGGACGCTACGAGCAGTACTTC.